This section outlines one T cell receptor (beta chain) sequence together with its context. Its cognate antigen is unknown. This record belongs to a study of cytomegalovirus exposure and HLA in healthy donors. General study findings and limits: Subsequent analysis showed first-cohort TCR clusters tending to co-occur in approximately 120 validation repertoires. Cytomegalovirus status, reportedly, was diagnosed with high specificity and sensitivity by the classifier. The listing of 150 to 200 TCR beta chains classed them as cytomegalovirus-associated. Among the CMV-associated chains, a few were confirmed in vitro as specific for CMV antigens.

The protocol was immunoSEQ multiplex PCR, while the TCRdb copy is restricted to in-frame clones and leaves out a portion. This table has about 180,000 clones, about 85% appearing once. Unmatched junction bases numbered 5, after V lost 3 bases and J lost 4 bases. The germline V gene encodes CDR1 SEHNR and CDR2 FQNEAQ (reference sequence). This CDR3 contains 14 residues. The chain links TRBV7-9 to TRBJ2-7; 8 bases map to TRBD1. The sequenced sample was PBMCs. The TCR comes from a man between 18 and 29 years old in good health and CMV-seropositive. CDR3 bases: TGTGCCAGCAGCTTGGCGGGACAGGATTACGAGCAGTACTTC. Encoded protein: CASSLAGQDYEQYF.